Below are 27 T cell receptor beta chains sequenced from a single sample in a study of blood T cell repertoires in COVID-19. Assay: immunoSEQ multiplex PCR; the TCRdb copy retains only in-frame clones and omits some. The table records 120,000 or so clones, 75% to 80% of them present only once. The specimen sequenced was peripheral blood. The receptors shown here come from a human donor in a cohort sampled during active COVID-19.

The CDR3 DNA reads TGCAGTGCTAGTTCTTTGGGCTCACCCCTCCACTTT. It specifies CSASSLGSPLHF. J is TRBJ1-6 and V is TRBV20-1; D is undetermined. Germline CDR1 reads DFQATT; CDR2 reads SNEGSKA (reference sequence). This CDR3 has 12 residues. V was cut by 3 bases and J by 10 bases, with 10 bases left in between.

The chain recombines TRBV30 with TRBJ2-7; 7 nucleotides match TRBD2. The germline CDR1 and CDR2 sequences are GTSNPN and SVGIG (reference sequence). V trimming: 4 bases; J trimming: 3 bases; junction bases outside the gene matches: 6. This CDR3 comprises 13 residues. The CDR3 loop reads CAWNGREGYEQYF. In nucleotides, the CDR3 is TGTGCCTGGAACGGCAGGGAGGGCTACGAGCAGTACTTC.

The rearrangement uses TRBV11-3 and TRBJ2-7, with D tentatively TRBD1 (5 bases). CDR3 length: 13 residues. The germline V gene encodes CDR1 SGHNT and CDR2 YENEEA. V lost 0 bases to trimming and J lost 6 bases, with 9 bases between them. CDR3 bases: TGTGCCAGCAGCTTAGACTACAGGCTCGAGCAGTACTTC. It encodes CASSLDYRLEQYF.

The gene calls are TRBV27 and TRBJ1-2; D possibly corresponds to TRBD1 (6 bases). V was clipped by 5 bases and J by 6 bases, with 16 bases between them. The CDR3 has 14 residues. Germline V gene lookup returns CDR1 MNHEY and CDR2 SMNVEV (reference sequence). The CDR3 reads CASSRGQGKDGYTF. CDR3 bases: TGTGCCAGCAGTCGGGGTCAGGGGAAGGATGGCTACACCTTC.

This chain links TRBV11-2 with TRBJ2-1, with 7 bases identical to TRBD2. Unmatched junction bases numbered 9, after V lost 4 bases and J lost 9 bases. Looked up from germline, CDR1 is SGHAT and CDR2 is FQNNGV. The length of the CDR3 is 14 residues. This CDR3 is CASSSPPSGGEQFF. The CDR3 DNA sequence: TGTGCCAGCAGCTCGCCGCCTAGCGGCGGTGAGCAGTTCTTC.

The rearrangement joins TRBV7-9 to TRBJ2-5; TRBD1 matches at 8 bases. The germline gives CDR1 SEHNR, CDR2 FQNEAQ (reference sequence). This CDR3 is 18 amino acids long. V was pared by 5 bases and J by 2 bases, with 16 bases of the junction left unmatched. The CDR3 DNA is TGTGCCAGCAGCCATGGCCGGGACAGGCGGGCGCCTCAAGAGACCCAGTACTTC. Protein product: CASSHGRDRRAPQETQYF.

The rearrangement joins TRBV7-2 to TRBJ1-5; the D gene is possibly TRBD1 (6 bases). Looked up from germline, CDR1 is SGHTA and CDR2 is FQGNSA. The CDR3 has 13 residues. V shed 4 bases and J shed 7 bases, with 11 bases lying between them. The CDR3 here is CASSSRGGQPQHF. DNA of the CDR3: TGTGCCAGCAGCTCCAGGGGAGGGCAGCCCCAGCATTTT.

The J gene is TRBJ2-7, the V gene TRBV28, with D unclear. V shed 5 bases and J shed 0 bases, with 17 bases lying between them. Germline CDR1 and CDR2: MDHEN and SYDVKM. The CDR3 is 16 amino acids. The CDR3 DNA sequence: TGTGCCAGCAGTGCCGAGGCGGAATTCAACTCCTACGAGCAGTACTTC. Translation gives CASSAEAEFNSYEQYF.

The chain carries TRBV6-5 and TRBJ1-2; D call uncertain. Trimming removed 2 bases from V and 8 bases from J, with 15 bases in between. The germline V gene encodes CDR1 MNHEY and CDR2 SVGAGI. This CDR3 region has 14 residues. As DNA, the CDR3 is TGTGCCAGCAGTTACAGTTTTGAGGTTGACGGCTACACCTTC. This translates into CASSYSFEVDGYTF.

This chain links TRBV3-1 (or the pseudogene TRBV3-2) with TRBJ2-7; 12 bases agree with TRBD2. CDR3 length: 16 amino acids. Germline CDR1 LGHDT, CDR2 YNNKEL (reference sequence). V shed 5 bases, J shed 0 bases, and the junction held 5 bases outside the gene matches. The CDR3 bases are TGTGCCAGCAGCTTCGGGACTAGCGGGCTCTCCTACGAGCAGTACTTC. Protein product: CASSFGTSGLSYEQYF.

This chain joins TRBV6-5 and TRBJ1-4; D is ambiguous. V gave up 5 bases and J gave up 8 bases, with 12 bases separating them. Germline V gene data show CDR1 as MNHEY and CDR2 as SVGAGI. CDR3 size: 13 residues. CDR3 DNA: TGTGCCAGCAGTCGAGGGCCCAAGGAAAAACTGTTTTTT. Its translation: CASSRGPKEKLFF.

This clone has more than one count but fewer than ten. The chain combines TRBV6-5 with TRBJ1-2; D possibly corresponds to TRBD1 (6 bases). Germline-derived CDR1 and CDR2 are MNHEY and SVGAGI. This CDR3 spans 11 amino acids. Trimming stripped 5 bases from V and 5 bases from J, with 6 bases between. The DNA for the CDR3 is TGTGCCAGCAGTACAGGGTATGGCTACACCTTC. It encodes CASSTGYGYTF.

The J gene is TRBJ2-3, the V gene TRBV7-3, with unresolved D. The CDR3 has 13 residues. V lost 5 bases to trimming and J lost 3 bases, with 9 bases between them. Germline V gene lookup returns CDR1 SGHTA and CDR2 FQGTGA. The CDR3 DNA reads TGTGCCAGCAGCCCCCCGGAGACAGATACGCAGTATTTT. Its translation: CASSPPETDTQYF.

V gene TRBV11-3 combines with J gene TRBJ2-5; D possibly corresponds to TRBD1 (5 bases). V was trimmed by 2 bases and J by 2 bases, leaving 12 bases between them. This CDR3 comprises 15 residues. Germline V gene data show CDR1 as SGHNT and CDR2 as YENEEA. CDR3 amino acids: CASSLIRESQETQYF. CDR3 in DNA: TGTGCCAGCAGCTTAATCAGGGAATCGCAAGAGACCCAGTACTTC.

The rearrangement links TRBV28 to TRBJ1-2, with D possibly being TRBD1 (5 bases). This CDR3 comprises 12 residues. Trimming removed 3 bases from V and 8 bases from J, with 10 bases in between. The V gene's germline CDR1 is MDHEN and CDR2 SYDVKM. CDR3 in DNA: TGTGCCAGCAGTTTGGGACTGGGAGGCTACACCTTC. It is translated as CASSLGLGGYTF.

The V gene is TRBV19, the J gene TRBJ2-7, with 12 nucleotides matching TRBD2. CDR1 is LNHDA, CDR2 SQIVND, per germline (reference sequence). The CDR3 totals 14 residues. J was trimmed by 5 bases and V by 4 bases; bases with no gene match: 3. In DNA, the CDR3 is TGTGCCAGTAGTAAGACTAGCGGGAGCAACGAGCAGTACTTC. Translating gives CASSKTSGSNEQYF.

A note on this clone: Additional DNA sequences in this sample encode the identical CDR3. V usage is TRBV5-1 and J usage is TRBJ2-7; 9 nucleotides align to TRBD1. The junction had 3 bases not matched to a gene; V was cut back by 3 bases and J by 2 bases. CDR3 size: 14 residues. Germline V CDR1 and CDR2: SGHRS, YFSETQ. The CDR3 region has the DNA TGCGCCAGCAGCTCGGGACAGGGAACCTACGAGCAGTACTTC. It codes for CASSSGQGTYEQYF.

The genes are TRBV4-1 and TRBJ1-1; the match to TRBD1 covers 7 bases. Germline V gives CDR1 MGHRA, CDR2 YSYEKL. The CDR3 covers 15 residues. V lost 0 bases to trimming and J lost 2 bases; unmatched junction nucleotides: 3. The CDR3: CASSQDGTVNTEAFF. The CDR3 nucleotides read TGCGCCAGCAGCCAAGACGGGACAGTCAACACTGAAGCTTTCTTT.

In this sample, this clone turned up once. The CDR3 region has the DNA TGTGCCAGCAGTGAAGCGCGCGGGACTAGCGGGAGGTCGATCTACGAGCAGTACTTC. As protein: CASSEARGTSGRSIYEQYF. The J gene is TRBJ2-7, the V gene TRBV6-1; 15 bases align to TRBD2. CDR3 length: 19 residues. Germline V CDR1 and CDR2: MNHNS, SASEGT. The junction had 9 bases not matched to a gene; V was cut back by 0 bases and J by 3 bases.

The rearrangement joins TRBV6-5 to TRBJ2-7, with 8 bases matching TRBD1. Germline CDR1 is MNHEY and CDR2 is SVGAGI. The CDR3 runs 13 residues. J gave up 3 bases and V 6 bases, and 4 bases lay outside the gene matches. CDR3 in amino acids: CASSRDRGYEQYF. CDR3 sequence (DNA): TGTGCCAGCAGCCGCGACAGGGGCTACGAGCAGTACTTC.

V gene TRBV7-9 combines with J gene TRBJ1-5; D is unclear. The length of the CDR3 is 13 residues. Trimming removed 7 bases at V and 2 bases at J, with 9 bases between. Germline V lookup: CDR1 SEHNR, CDR2 FQNEAQ (reference sequence). In DNA, the CDR3 is TGTGCCAGCACCCCCGGAGGCAATCAGCCCCAGCATTTT. Translated: CASTPGGNQPQHF. Using reference TRBV7-9 and TRBJ1-5 for the parts outside the CDR3, the full variable domain is DTGVSQNPRHKITKRGQNVTFRCDPISEHNRLYWYRQTLGQGPEFLTYFQNEAQLEKSRLLSDRFSAERPKGSFSTLEIQRTEQGDSAMYLCASTPGGNQPQHFGDGTRLSIL.

The rearrangement links TRBV11-2 to TRBJ1-3, with 10 bases identical to TRBD1. V gave up 3 bases and J gave up 0 bases; unmatched junction bases: 5. From germline, CDR1 is SGHAT and CDR2 FQNNGV. The CDR3 sequence is 17 residues long. The CDR3 sequence: CASSLSTGGFSGNTIYF. DNA of the CDR3: TGTGCCAGCAGCTTGTCGACAGGGGGCTTCTCTGGAAACACCATATATTTT.

CDR3 DNA sequence: TGTGCCAGCAGTGAAGGACAGGGTGAGTTCTACGAGCAGTACTTC. Amino acid sequence: CASSEGQGEFYEQYF. This sequence joins TRBV6-1 and TRBJ2-7; TRBD1 matches 7 bases. CDR1 is MNHNS, CDR2 SASEGT, per germline. The CDR3 runs to 15 residues. V was clipped by 1 base and J by 3 bases; unmatched bases: 6.

V and J are TRBV7-9 and TRBJ2-7; D is possibly TRBD2 (7 bases). Trimming removed 2 bases at V and 5 bases at J, with 16 bases between. Germline V lookup: CDR1 SEHNR, CDR2 FQNEAQ (reference sequence). The CDR3 length is 15 residues. The CDR3 coding sequence is TGTGCCAGCAGCTTACTGTCGGGGGGCCAGGACGAGCAGTACTTC. Amino acid sequence: CASSLLSGGQDEQYF. The variable domain in full, completed from reference TRBV7-9 and TRBJ2-7, reads DTGVSQNPRHKITKRGQNVTFRCDPISEHNRLYWYRQTLGQGPEFLTYFQNEAQLEKSRLLSDRFSAERPKGSFSTLEIQRTEQGDSAMYLCASSLLSGGQDEQYFGPGTRLTVT.

The CDR3 loop reads CASSQAPGQDYEQYF. The CDR3 DNA sequence: TGTGCCAGCAGCCAAGCGCCGGGACAAGACTATGAGCAGTACTTC. The V gene is TRBV3-1 (or the pseudogene TRBV3-2), the J gene TRBJ2-7, with TRBD1 as a possible D gene (6 bases). The germline gives CDR1 LGHDT, CDR2 YNNKEL (reference sequence). The CDR3 spans 15 residues. V was shortened by 1 base and J by 7 bases, with 17 bases between the two germline ends.

The sample holds a few counts of this clone. The chain carries TRBV11-2 and TRBJ2-7; 7 bases align to TRBD1. The CDR3 totals 12 residues. Germline V CDR1 and CDR2: SGHAT, FQNNGV. The trim removed 4 bases at V and 7 bases at J, leaving 4 bases unmatched. CDR3 amino acids: CASSSQGNEQYF. The CDR3 nucleotides read TGTGCCAGCAGCTCACAGGGGAATGAGCAGTACTTC. Variable domain in full (rest from reference TRBV11-2 and TRBJ2-7): EAGVAQSPRYKIIEKRQSVAFWCNPISGHATLYWYQQILGQGPKLLIQFQNNGVVDDSQLPKDRFSAERLKGVDSTLKIQPAKLEDSAVYLCASSSQGNEQYFGPGTRLTVT.

The chain recombines TRBV28 with TRBJ2-5, with 10 bases identical to TRBD2. Trimming cost V 5 bases and J 1 base; bases outside gene matches: 10. Germline values: CDR1 MDHEN, CDR2 SYDVKM. The CDR3 runs to 17 residues. In nucleotides, the CDR3 is TGTGCCAGCAGTCCCTGGTCGACTAGCGGGTTCCAAGAGACCCAGTACTTC. It translates to CASSPWSTSGFQETQYF.